Listed here are 16 T cell receptor beta chains from one sample, sequenced in a study of T cell responses to AZD1222 COVID-19 vaccine. Measured with immunoSEQ multiplex PCR; TCRdb has only the in-frame clones, and not every one. The sample carries fewer than 150,000 clones, roughly 88% recorded once. The input for sequencing was peripheral blood, taken 28 days after the second AZD1222 dose. These receptors all stem from an adult who received the AZD1222 COVID-19 vaccine.

The chain uses TRBV5-5 and TRBJ2-7; the match to TRBD1 covers 9 bases. Germline V gives CDR1 SGHKS, CDR2 YYEKEE (reference sequence). The CDR3 spans 16 residues. V gave up 1 base and J gave up 4 bases; unmatched junction bases: 9. This CDR3 reads CASSLSGQGFSYEQYF. CDR3 DNA: TGTGCCAGCAGCTTGTCGGGACAGGGTTTTAGTTACGAGCAGTACTTC.

The chain is built from TRBV4-1 and TRBJ1-5, with D hard to call. The CDR3 covers 15 residues. Germline V gene data show CDR1 as MGHRA and CDR2 as YSYEKL. With 0 bases removed from V and 3 bases from J, the gap between germline ends came to 9 bases. Here the CDR3 DNA reads TGCGCCAGCAGCCAAGACAGGTGGCCCAATCAGCCCCAGCATTTT. This translates into CASSQDRWPNQPQHF.

The chain has TRBV7-9 and TRBJ1-2; no definite D call. The ends were cut back, 1 base at V and 5 bases at J, with 14 bases in the middle. Germline-derived CDR1 and CDR2 are SEHNR and FQNEAQ (reference sequence). The CDR3 spans 15 residues. The CDR3 loop reads CASSLGITARYGYTF. The CDR3 DNA reads as TGTGCCAGCAGCTTAGGTATAACAGCCAGATATGGCTACACCTTC. Full variable domain (outside the CDR3, taken from reference TRBV7-9 and TRBJ1-2): DTGVSQNPRHKITKRGQNVTFRCDPISEHNRLYWYRQTLGQGPEFLTYFQNEAQLEKSRLLSDRFSAERPKGSFSTLEIQRTEQGDSAMYLCASSLGITARYGYTFGSGTRLTVV.

V usage is TRBV2 and J usage is TRBJ2-5; 9 nucleotides agree with TRBD1. Germline assignment: CDR1 SNHLY and CDR2 FYNNEI. The junction had 7 bases not matched to a gene; V was cut back by 4 bases and J by 4 bases. This CDR3 comprises 15 residues. This chain's CDR3 is CASSGGTGRIETQYF. In DNA form, the CDR3 reads TGTGCCAGCAGTGGAGGGACAGGGCGGATAGAGACCCAGTACTTC. The whole variable domain, remainder taken from reference TRBV2 and TRBJ2-5, is EPEVTQTPSHQVTQMGQEVILRCVPISNHLYFYWYRQILGQKVEFLVSFYNNEISEKSEIFDDQFSVERPDGSNFTLKIRSTKLEDSAMYFCASSGGTGRIETQYFGPGTRLLVL.

The chain is built from TRBV18 and TRBJ1-1, with D perhaps matching TRBD1 (5 bases). The CDR3 is 14 residues long. Trimming removed 2 bases at V and 6 bases at J, with 13 bases between. Germline V CDR1 and CDR2: KGHSH, LQKENI. For the CDR3, the DNA is TGTGCCAGCTCACCAGCGGCCCGAGGGGCTGAAGCTTTCTTT. Translation gives CASSPAARGAEAFF.

This chain uses TRBV19 with TRBJ1-3; the D gene is possibly TRBD1 (5 bases). CDR1 and CDR2 (germline): LNHDA, SQIVND (reference sequence). This CDR3 has 16 residues. Deletions cut 9 bases from V and 3 bases from J, with 21 bases between. CDR3 nucleotide sequence: TGTGCCAGCATGAAGAGCTGGTGGGGGGTTGGAAACACCATATATTTT. It yields the protein CASMKSWWGVGNTIYF.

The chain recombines TRBV12-3 or TRBV12-4 with TRBJ1-1; D unclear. Trimming left V 6 bases short and J 7 bases short, with 12 bases between. The CDR3 extends over 12 amino acids. This CDR3 is CASRAGLFEAFF. For the CDR3, the DNA is TGTGCCAGCAGGGCCGGACTCTTTGAAGCTTTCTTT.

This chain connects TRBV28 to TRBJ1-1, with D perhaps TRBD1 (6 bases). CDR1 is MDHEN, CDR2 SYDVKM, per germline. The germline V and J ends were trimmed by 4 bases and 6 bases, with 15 bases remaining between them. The CDR3 length is 14 residues. DNA of the CDR3: TGTGCCAGCAGTTGGGGGCAGTCTAGACCTGAAGCTTTCTTT. Its protein is CASSWGQSRPEAFF.

This clone was seen just once. J is TRBJ1-6 and V is TRBV30; D may be TRBD1 (5 bases). Germline V gene lookup returns CDR1 GTSNPN and CDR2 SVGIG (reference sequence). The CDR3 is 14 residues long. Deletions cut 0 bases from V and 10 bases from J, with 13 bases between. CDR3 loop: CAWSVYGTISPLHF. In DNA, the CDR3 is TGTGCCTGGAGTGTATACGGGACTATCTCACCCCTCCACTTT.

The J gene is TRBJ1-2, the V gene TRBV6-2 or TRBV6-3, with D possibly TRBD1 on 5 matching bases. The CDR3 runs 14 residues. V lost 2 bases and J lost 4, with 11 bases in between. Germline V lookup: CDR1 MNHEY, CDR2 SVGEGT. CDR3 coding DNA: TGTGCCAGCAGTTACGCGGACATAATCTATGGCTACACCTTC. Translated: CASSYADIIYGYTF.

J is TRBJ1-4 and V is TRBV5-4; D is unclear. Looked up from germline, CDR1 is SGHNT and CDR2 is YYREEE (reference sequence). This CDR3 is 16 amino acids long. Trimming stripped 1 base from V and 6 bases from J, with 16 bases between. For the CDR3, the DNA is TGTGCCAGCAGCTTGTCTATAGGAGAAGTGGATGAAAAACTGTTTTTT. Translating it yields CASSLSIGEVDEKLFF.

The CDR3 DNA sequence: TGTGCCAGCAGCCAGTTGCCCAGGCAGGGAGGAGGCTACACCTTC. Translation gives CASSQLPRQGGGYTF. This sequence joins TRBV3-1 (or the pseudogene TRBV3-2) and TRBJ1-2, with a possible D match to TRBD1 (5 bases). V lost 3 bases, J lost 8 bases, and 19 bases lay in between. CDR1 LGHDT and CDR2 YNNKEL come from the germline V gene (reference sequence). The CDR3 sequence is 15 residues long.

The V and J genes are TRBV6-2 or TRBV6-3 and TRBJ2-5; TRBD2 matches 8 bases. The germline gives CDR1 MNHEY, CDR2 SVGEGT. After removal of 5 bases from V and 3 bases from J, the junction contained 5 bases not matched to a gene. This CDR3 has 14 amino acids. CDR3 sequence reads: CASSRSAGEETQYF. CDR3 in DNA: TGTGCCAGCAGTCGTTCAGCGGGAGAAGAGACCCAGTACTTC.

CDR3 nucleotides: TGTGCCATCAGCGCCCCTCAGGGTTTTGTCTTTGGCTACACCTTC. Its translation is CAISAPQGFVFGYTF. V is TRBV10-3 and J is TRBJ1-2; the D gene is possibly TRBD1 (5 bases). Trimming removed 6 bases at V and 7 bases at J, with 21 bases between. The CDR3 covers 15 residues. Per germline, CDR1 ENHRY and CDR2 SYGVKD.

The rearrangement joins TRBV6-5 to TRBJ1-2; no definite D call. Trimming left V 7 bases short and J 7 bases short, with 13 bases between. The germline V gene encodes CDR1 MNHEY and CDR2 SVGAGI. The CDR3 has 12 residues. The CDR3 is CASTKDGFGYTF. CDR3 nucleotides: TGTGCCAGCACCAAAGACGGCTTTGGCTACACCTTC.

This chain links TRBV7-8 with TRBJ2-1; D is undetermined. Trimming shortened V by 1 base and J by 1 base, and 5 bases separated the two germline ends. Germline V lookup: CDR1 SGHVS, CDR2 FQNEAQ. This CDR3 contains 14 residues. The CDR3 DNA reads TGTGCCAGCAGCTTAGGGGTTTCCTACAATGAGCAGTTCTTC. Amino acids: CASSLGVSYNEQFF. Based on the CDR3 plus reference TRBV7-8 and TRBJ2-1, the full variable domain is GAGVSQSPRYKVAKRGQDVALRCDPISGHVSLFWYQQALGQGPEFLTYFQNEAQLDKSGLPSDRFFAERPEGSVSTLKIQRTQQEDSAVYLCASSLGVSYNEQFFGPGTRLTVL.